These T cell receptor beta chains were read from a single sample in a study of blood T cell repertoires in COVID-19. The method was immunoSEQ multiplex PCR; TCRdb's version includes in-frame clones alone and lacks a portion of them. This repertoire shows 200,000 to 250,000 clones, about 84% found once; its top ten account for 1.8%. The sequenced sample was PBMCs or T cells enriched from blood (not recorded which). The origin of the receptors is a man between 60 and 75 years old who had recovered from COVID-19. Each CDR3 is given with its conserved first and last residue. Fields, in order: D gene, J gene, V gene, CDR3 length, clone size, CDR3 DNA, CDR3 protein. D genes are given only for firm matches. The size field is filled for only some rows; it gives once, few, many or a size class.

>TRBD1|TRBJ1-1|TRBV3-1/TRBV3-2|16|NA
TGTGCCAGCAGCCAAGGGACAGGGGGTATGAACACTGAAGCTTTCTTT
CASSQGTGGMNTEAFF
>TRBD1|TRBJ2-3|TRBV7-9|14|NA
TGTGCCAGCAGCTTGACAGGGGCCGCAGATACGCAGTATTTT
CASSLTGAADTQYF
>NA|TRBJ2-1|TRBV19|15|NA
TGTGCCAGTAGTATTTCGGAGGGGCGGTACAATGAGCAGTTCTTC
CASSISEGRYNEQFF
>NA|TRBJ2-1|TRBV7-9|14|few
TGTGCCAGCAGCCCAGGGTCCACATACAATGAGCAGTTCTTC
CASSPGSTYNEQFF
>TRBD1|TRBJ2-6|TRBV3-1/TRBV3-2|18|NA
TGTGCCAGCAGCCGGCATCGGGACAGGGCATCTGGGGCCAACGTCCTGACTTTC
CASSRHRDRASGANVLTF
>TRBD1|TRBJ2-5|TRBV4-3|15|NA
TGCGCCAGCAGCCAAGGGACAGGAGAACAAGAGACCCAGTACTTC
CASSQGTGEQETQYF
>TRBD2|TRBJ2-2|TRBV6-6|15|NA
TGTGCCAGCAGGGGAGCGGGGGGCAACACCGGGGAGCTGTTTTTT
CASRGAGGNTGELFF
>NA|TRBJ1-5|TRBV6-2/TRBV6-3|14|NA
TGTGCCAGCAGTTACAGCAGGGGCAATCAGCCCCAGCATTTT
CASSYSRGNQPQHF
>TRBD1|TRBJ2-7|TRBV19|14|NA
TGTGCCAGTAGTTATCGACAGGGCGCCTACGAGCAGTACTTC
CASSYRQGAYEQYF
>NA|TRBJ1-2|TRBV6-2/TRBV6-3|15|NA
TGTGCCAGCAGTTACCGGACTCTAGATAACTATGGCTACACCTTC
CASSYRTLDNYGYTF
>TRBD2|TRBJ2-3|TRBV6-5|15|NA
TGTGCCAGCGCTTTCGGGACTAGCGTAACAGATACGCAGTATTTT
CASAFGTSVTDTQYF
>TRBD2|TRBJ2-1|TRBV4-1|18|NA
TGCGCCAGCAGCCAGATTGACCTAGGACTAGCGGGGGACAATGAGCAGTTCTTC
CASSQIDLGLAGDNEQFF
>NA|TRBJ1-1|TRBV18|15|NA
TGTGCCAGCTCACCTGGACAGCGAGGGGACACTGAAGCTTTCTTT
CASSPGQRGDTEAFF
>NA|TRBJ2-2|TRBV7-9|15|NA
TGTGCCAGCAGCTTAGACATGCCGAACACCGGGGAGCTGTTTTTT
CASSLDMPNTGELFF
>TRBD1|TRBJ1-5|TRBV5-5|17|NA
TGTGCCAGCAGTCATGGGACAGGGCTGGGAAAAAATCAGCCCCAGCATTTT
CASSHGTGLGKNQPQHF
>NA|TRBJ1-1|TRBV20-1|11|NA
TGCAGCTCTCCCGGGAACACTGAAGCTTTCTTT
CSSPGNTEAFF
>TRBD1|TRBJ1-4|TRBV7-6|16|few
TGTGCCAGCAGCTTAAGGGGGCGAGGGGCTAATGAAAAACTGTTTTTT
CASSLRGRGANEKLFF
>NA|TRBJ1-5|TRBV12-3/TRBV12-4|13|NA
TGTGCCAGCAGTTTAGGGTCGGGGCAGCCCCAGCATTTT
CASSLGSGQPQHF
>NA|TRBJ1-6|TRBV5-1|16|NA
TGCGCCAGCAGCTTGGGGTGGGGCGCGGATAATTCACCCCTCCACTTT
CASSLGWGADNSPLHF
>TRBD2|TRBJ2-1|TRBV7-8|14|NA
TGTGCCAGCAGCTTTTCTAGCGGGGAGAATGAGCAGTTCTTC
CASSFSSGENEQFF
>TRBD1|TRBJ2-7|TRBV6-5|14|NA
TGTGCCAGCAGAGCCCCGGGACAGAGCTACGAGCAGTACTTC
CASRAPGQSYEQYF
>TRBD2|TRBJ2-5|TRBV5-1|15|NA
TGCGCCAGCAACCCCACGACTAGCGGGGAAGAGACCCAGTACTTC
CASNPTTSGEETQYF
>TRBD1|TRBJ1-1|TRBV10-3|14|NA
TGTGCCATCAGCTCAGGGACAGGGTACACTGAAGCTTTCTTT
CAISSGTGYTEAFF
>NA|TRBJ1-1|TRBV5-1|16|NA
TGCGCCAGCAGCTTGGCCGCTTCCACCAGGAACACTGAAGCTTTCTTT
CASSLAASTRNTEAFF
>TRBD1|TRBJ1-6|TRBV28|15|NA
TGTGCCAGCTGGGGCCAGGGGGGCAATAATTCACCCCTCCACTTT
CASWGQGGNNSPLHF
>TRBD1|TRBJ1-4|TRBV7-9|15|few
TGTGCCAGCAGCGTACCCGGGACAGGGGGTGAAAAACTGTTTTTT
CASSVPGTGGEKLFF
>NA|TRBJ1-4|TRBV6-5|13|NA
TGTGCCAGCAGTTACACATCAGGAGGGAAACTGTTTTTT
CASSYTSGGKLFF
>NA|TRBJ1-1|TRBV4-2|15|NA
TGTGCCAGCAGCCATCGTAGTGGACAGAGCACTGAAGCTTTCTTT
CASSHRSGQSTEAFF
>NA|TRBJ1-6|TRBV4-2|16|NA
TGTGCCAGCAGCCAAGGAGGAGGAGGGGCGAATTCACCCCTCCACTTT
CASSQGGGGANSPLHF
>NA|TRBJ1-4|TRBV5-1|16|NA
TGCGCCAGCAGCTTGGGGGGCACGGCTACTAATGAAAAACTGTTTTTT
CASSLGGTATNEKLFF
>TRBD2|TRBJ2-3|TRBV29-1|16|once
TGCAGCGTCGGTATACCTAGCGGGGGAATTTTAGATACGCAGTATTTT
CSVGIPSGGILDTQYF
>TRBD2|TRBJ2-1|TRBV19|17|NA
TGTGCCAGTAGTATAGTTAGCGGGGGGCCCACCTACAATGAGCAGTTCTTC
CASSIVSGGPTYNEQFF
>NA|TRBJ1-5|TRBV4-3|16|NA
TGCGCCAGCAGCCAGAGTGGAGGGTTTTACAATCAGCCCCAGCATTTT
CASSQSGGFYNQPQHF
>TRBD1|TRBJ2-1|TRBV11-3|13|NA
TGTGCCAGCAGTCAGGGGGTCTACAATGAGCAGTTCTTC
CASSQGVYNEQFF
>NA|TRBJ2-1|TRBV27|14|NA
TGTGCCAGCAGTTTAGCGAGTTCCTACAATGAGCAGTTCTTC
CASSLASSYNEQFF
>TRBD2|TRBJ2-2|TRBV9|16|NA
TGTGCCAGCAGCGCCTTAGCGGGGGGGAACACCGGGGAGCTGTTTTTT
CASSALAGGNTGELFF
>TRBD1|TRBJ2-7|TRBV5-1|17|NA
TGCGCCAGCAGCGGCGGACAGGGACCCGTCGGGTTTGGTGAGCAGTACTTC
CASSGGQGPVGFGEQYF
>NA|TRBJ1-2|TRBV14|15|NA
TGTGCCAGCAGCCCCCGCTGGGGGGATTCTTACGGCTACACCTTC
CASSPRWGDSYGYTF
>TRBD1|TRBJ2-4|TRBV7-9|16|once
TGTGCCAGCAGCCTCGGGCAGGGGGCCTCGGGGAACATTCAGTACTTC
CASSLGQGASGNIQYF
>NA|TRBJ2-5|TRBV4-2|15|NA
TGTGCCAGCAGCCAAGATGGCACTACTGGAGAGACCCAGTACTTC
CASSQDGTTGETQYF
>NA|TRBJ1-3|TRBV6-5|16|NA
TGTGCCAGCAGTTACTCGCGGGGGCGAGTTGGAAACACCATATATTTT
CASSYSRGRVGNTIYF
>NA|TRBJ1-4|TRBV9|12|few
TGTGCCAGCGGGGAGGTGAATGAAAAACTGTTTTTT
CASGEVNEKLFF
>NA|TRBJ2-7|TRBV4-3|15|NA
TGCGCCAGCAGCCAAGATAGGAACAGGGTGGTCGAGCAGTACTTC
CASSQDRNRVVEQYF
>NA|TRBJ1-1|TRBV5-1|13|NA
TGCGCCAGCAGTCGGGGAATGAACACTGAAGCTTTCTTT
CASSRGMNTEAFF
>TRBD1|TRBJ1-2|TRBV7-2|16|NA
TGTGCCAGCAGCTTTGGCAGAGGACAGGGGGTCTATGGCTACACCTTC
CASSFGRGQGVYGYTF
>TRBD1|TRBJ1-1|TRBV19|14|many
TGTGCCAGTAGTTTGACAGGGAAGTACACTGAAGCTTTCTTT
CASSLTGKYTEAFF
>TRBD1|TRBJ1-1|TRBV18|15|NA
TGTGCCAGCTCACCCCTAGGACAGGGGGCAACTGAAGCTTTCTTT
CASSPLGQGATEAFF
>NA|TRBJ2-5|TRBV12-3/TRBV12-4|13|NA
TGTGCCAGCAGTTTTTTCGTTGTCGAGACCCAGTACTTC
CASSFFVVETQYF